This T cell receptor (beta chain) was profiled in a study of cytomegalovirus exposure and HLA in healthy donors. The PCR was carried out with 60 Vbeta primers and 13 Jbeta primers. The protocol was immunoSEQ multiplex PCR, while the TCRdb copy is restricted to in-frame clones and leaves out a portion. Its table records 100,000 to 150,000 clones. Comments on this clone: Its antigen is currently unknown.

The study's findings and limits: Later on, an analysis found that several of the most significant clusters appeared to be linked to common viral pathogens, which included parvovirus B19. Available immune exposure information was restricted to CMV serostatus only. Later analysis identified a missense DCLRE1C variant that was linked to TCR beta V- and J-gene trimming. In an earlier analysis, about 87% or about 30%: the productive usage of most TCR beta V segments.

The CDR3 is made up of 14 amino acids. V trimming: 6 bases; J trimming: 4 bases; junction bases outside the gene matches: 5. In germline, CDR1 is MNHNY, CDR2 SVGAGI (reference sequence). V and J are TRBV6-6 and TRBJ2-7; TRBD2 matches at 11 bases. The specimen sequenced was PBMCs. This sequence originates from a woman aged 40 to 55 in good health and CMV-seropositive. CDR3 bases: TGTGCCAGCAGAACGACTAGCGGGGAATACGAGCAGTACTTC. Its translation is CASRTTSGEYEQYF.